This paragraph covers one TCR beta chain sequence. Repertoires were generated with immunoSEQ multiplex PCR, while TCRdb's copy carries only in-frame clones and drops some. The table lists 160,000 or so clones, under 90% of them singletons, with about a sixth in the top ten. The data belong to a study of blood T cell repertoires in COVID-19. About the research overall: From the United States, Italy and Spain came samples of acute and convalescent COVID-19.

Participants spanned ages about 18 to 90 years and resided in some 22 US areas. The study counted Cohort 3 donors as recovered given two negative PCRs, clearance, or symptom resolution. Trimming pared 3 bases from V and 3 bases from J, leaving 12 bases between. The CDR3 length is 15 residues. Germline V gene data show CDR1 as MDHEN and CDR2 as SYDVKM. The rearrangement uses TRBV28 and TRBJ1-5; maybe TRBD1 (6 bases). The receptor's source is a man aged 55 to 70 who had recovered from COVID-19. The sample consisted of PBMCs or T cells enriched from blood (not recorded which). The CDR3 region has the DNA TGTGCCAGCAGTTTCGTACGGACAGACAATCAGCCCCAGCATTTT. Protein sequence: CASSFVRTDNQPQHF. The full variable domain, completed using reference TRBV28 and TRBJ1-5, is DVKVTQSSRYLVKRTGEKVFLECVQDMDHENMFWYRQDPGLGLRLIYFSYDVKMKEKGDIPEGYSVSREKKERFSLILESASTNQTSMYLCASSFVRTDNQPQHFGDGTRLSIL.